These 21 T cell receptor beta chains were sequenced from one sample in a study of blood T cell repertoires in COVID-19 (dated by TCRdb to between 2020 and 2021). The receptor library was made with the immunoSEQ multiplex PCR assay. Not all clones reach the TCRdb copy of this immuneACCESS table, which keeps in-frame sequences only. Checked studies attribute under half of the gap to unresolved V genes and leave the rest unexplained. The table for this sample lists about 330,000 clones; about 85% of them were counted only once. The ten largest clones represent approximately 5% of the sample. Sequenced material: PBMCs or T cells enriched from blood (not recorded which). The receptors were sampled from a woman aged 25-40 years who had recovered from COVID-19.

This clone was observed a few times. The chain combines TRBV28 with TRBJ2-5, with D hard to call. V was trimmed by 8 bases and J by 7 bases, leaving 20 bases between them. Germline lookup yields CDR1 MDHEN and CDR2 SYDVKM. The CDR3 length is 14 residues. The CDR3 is CASFTSGSEGTQYF. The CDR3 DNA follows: TGTGCCAGCTTTACGTCAGGATCAGAAGGGACCCAGTACTTC.

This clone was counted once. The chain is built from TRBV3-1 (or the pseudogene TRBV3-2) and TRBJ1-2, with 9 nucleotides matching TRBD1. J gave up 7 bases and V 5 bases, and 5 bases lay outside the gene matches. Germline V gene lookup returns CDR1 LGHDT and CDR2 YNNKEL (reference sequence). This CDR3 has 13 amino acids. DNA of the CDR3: TGTGCCAGCAGCTCGGGACAGGGCTTTGGCTACACCTTC. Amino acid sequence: CASSSGQGFGYTF.

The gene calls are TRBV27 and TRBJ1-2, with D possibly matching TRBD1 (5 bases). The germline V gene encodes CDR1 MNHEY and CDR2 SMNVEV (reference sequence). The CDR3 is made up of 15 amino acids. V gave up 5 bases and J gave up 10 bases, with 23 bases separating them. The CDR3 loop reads CASSGADGAHWDYTF. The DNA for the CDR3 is TGTGCCAGCAGTGGGGCGGACGGTGCCCATTGGGACTACACCTTC.

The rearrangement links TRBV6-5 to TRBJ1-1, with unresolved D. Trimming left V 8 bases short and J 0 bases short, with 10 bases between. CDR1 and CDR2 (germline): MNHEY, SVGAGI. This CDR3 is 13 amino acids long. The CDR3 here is CASPMSLNTEAFF. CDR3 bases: TGTGCCAGCCCCATGAGCCTGAACACTGAAGCTTTCTTT.

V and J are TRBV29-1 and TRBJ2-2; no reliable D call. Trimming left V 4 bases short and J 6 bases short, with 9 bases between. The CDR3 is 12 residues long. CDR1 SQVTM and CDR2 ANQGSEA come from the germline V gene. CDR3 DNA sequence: TGCAGCGTTGGAGTTTACGCCGGGGAGCTGTTTTTT. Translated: CSVGVYAGELFF.

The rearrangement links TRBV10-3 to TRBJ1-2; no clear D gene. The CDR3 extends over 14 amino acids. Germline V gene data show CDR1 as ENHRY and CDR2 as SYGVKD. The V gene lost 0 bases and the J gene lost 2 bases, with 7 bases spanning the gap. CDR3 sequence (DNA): TGTGCCATCAGTGAGTCCTCGGGAAACTATGGCTACACCTTC. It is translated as CAISESSGNYGYTF.

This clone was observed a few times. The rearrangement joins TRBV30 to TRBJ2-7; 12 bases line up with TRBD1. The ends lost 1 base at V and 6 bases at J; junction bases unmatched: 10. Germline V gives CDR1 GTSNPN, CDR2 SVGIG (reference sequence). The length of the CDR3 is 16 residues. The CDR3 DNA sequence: TGTGCCTGGAGTGGGTTCCGGGGACAGGGGGCCACCGAGCAGTACTTC. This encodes CAWSGFRGQGATEQYF.

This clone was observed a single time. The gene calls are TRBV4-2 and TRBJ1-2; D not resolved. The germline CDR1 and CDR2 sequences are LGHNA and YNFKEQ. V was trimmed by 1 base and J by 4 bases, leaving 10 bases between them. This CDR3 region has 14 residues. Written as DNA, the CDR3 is TGTGCCAGCAGCCAAGTGCGGGCGGGCTATGGCTACACCTTC. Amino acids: CASSQVRAGYGYTF.

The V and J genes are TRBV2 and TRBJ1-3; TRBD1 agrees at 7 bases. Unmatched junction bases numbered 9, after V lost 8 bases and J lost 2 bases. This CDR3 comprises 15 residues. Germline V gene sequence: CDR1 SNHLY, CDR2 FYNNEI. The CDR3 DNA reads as TGTGCCAGCGGATTAGACAGGGTGGCTGGAAACACCATATATTTT. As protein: CASGLDRVAGNTIYF.

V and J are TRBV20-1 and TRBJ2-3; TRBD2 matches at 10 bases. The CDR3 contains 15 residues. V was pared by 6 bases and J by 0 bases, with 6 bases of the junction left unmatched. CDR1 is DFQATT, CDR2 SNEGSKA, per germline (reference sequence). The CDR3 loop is CSASSGGPSTDTQYF. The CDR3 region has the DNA TGCAGTGCGAGTAGCGGGGGGCCTAGCACAGATACGCAGTATTTT.

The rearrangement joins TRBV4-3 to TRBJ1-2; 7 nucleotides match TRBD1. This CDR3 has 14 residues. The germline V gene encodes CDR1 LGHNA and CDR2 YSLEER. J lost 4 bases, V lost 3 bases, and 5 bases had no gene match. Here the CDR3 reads CASSQETGPYGYTF. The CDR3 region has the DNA TGCGCCAGCAGCCAGGAGACAGGGCCCTATGGCTACACCTTC.

In DNA form, the CDR3 reads TGTGCCAGCAGTCGACAGGGGGCGGCTAATGAAAAACTGTTTTTT. It translates to CASSRQGAANEKLFF. V is TRBV2 and J is TRBJ1-4; the match to TRBD1 covers 10 bases. Germline assignment: CDR1 SNHLY and CDR2 FYNNEI. V shed 5 bases and J 3 bases; nucleotides not matched to a gene: 3. The length of the CDR3 is 15 residues.

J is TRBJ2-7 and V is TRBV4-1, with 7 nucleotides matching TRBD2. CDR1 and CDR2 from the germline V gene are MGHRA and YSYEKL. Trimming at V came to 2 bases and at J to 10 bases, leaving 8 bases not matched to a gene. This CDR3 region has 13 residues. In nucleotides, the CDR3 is TGCGCCAGCAGCCAATTTACTAGCGAGAACCAGTACTTC. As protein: CASSQFTSENQYF.

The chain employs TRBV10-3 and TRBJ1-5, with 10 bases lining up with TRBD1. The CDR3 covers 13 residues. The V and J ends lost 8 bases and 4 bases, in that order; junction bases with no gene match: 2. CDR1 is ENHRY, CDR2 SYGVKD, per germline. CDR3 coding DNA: TGTGCCATCGGACAGGGGGTGAATCAGCCCCAGCATTTT. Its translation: CAIGQGVNQPQHF.

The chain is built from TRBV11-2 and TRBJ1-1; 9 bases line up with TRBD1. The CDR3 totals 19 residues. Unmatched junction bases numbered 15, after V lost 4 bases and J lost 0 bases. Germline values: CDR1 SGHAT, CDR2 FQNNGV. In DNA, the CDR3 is TGTGCCAGCAGCTCCCCAAAGGGACAGGGATCTATCATGAACACTGAAGCTTTCTTT. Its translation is CASSSPKGQGSIMNTEAFF.

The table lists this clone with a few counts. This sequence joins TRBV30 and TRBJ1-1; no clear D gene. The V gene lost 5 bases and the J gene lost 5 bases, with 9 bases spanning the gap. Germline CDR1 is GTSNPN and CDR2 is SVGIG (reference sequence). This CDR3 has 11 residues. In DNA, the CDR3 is TGTGCCTGGGCCGGAGGGACTGAAGCTTTCTTT. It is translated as CAWAGGTEAFF. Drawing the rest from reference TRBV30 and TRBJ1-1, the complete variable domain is SQTIHQWPATLVQPVGSPLSLECTVEGTSNPNLYWYRQAAGRGLQLLFYSVGIGQISSEVPQNLSASRPQDRQFILSSKKLLLSDSGFYLCAWAGGTEAFFGQGTRLTVV.

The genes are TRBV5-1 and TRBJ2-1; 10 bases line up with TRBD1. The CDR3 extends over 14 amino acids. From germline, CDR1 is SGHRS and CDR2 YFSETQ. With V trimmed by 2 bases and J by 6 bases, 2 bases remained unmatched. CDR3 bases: TGCGCCAGCAGCTTCGGGACAGGGGTCAATGAGCAGTTCTTC. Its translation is CASSFGTGVNEQFF.

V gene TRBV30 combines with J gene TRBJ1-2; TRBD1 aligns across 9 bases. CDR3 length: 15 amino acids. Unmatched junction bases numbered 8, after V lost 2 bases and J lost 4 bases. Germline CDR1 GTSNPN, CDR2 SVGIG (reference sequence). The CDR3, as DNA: TGTGCCTGGAGTCTCAGGACAGGGGAAAGCTATGGCTACACCTTC. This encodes CAWSLRTGESYGYTF.

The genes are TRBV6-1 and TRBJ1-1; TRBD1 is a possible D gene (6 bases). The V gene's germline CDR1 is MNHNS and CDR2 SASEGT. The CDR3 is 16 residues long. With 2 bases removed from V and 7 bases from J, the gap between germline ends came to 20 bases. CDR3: CASSEILPHRADEAFF. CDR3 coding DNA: TGTGCCAGCAGTGAAATTCTTCCTCACAGGGCGGATGAAGCTTTCTTT.

Here the CDR3 reads CASSVVGDGSYEQYF. The CDR3 DNA reads TGTGCCAGCAGCGTAGTTGGAGACGGATCCTACGAGCAGTACTTC. The chain has TRBV9 and TRBJ2-7, with D unresolved. Germline V gene sequence: CDR1 SGDLS, CDR2 YYNGEE. The V end was cut by 0 bases, the J end by 1 base, with 11 bases between. The CDR3 sequence is 15 residues long.

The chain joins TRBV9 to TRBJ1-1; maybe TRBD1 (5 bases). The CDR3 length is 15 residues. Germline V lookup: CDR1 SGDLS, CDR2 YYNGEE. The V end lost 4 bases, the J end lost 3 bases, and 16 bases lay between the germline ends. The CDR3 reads CASSPTAGGYTEAFF. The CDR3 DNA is TGTGCCAGCAGCCCAACTGCGGGGGGTTACACTGAAGCTTTCTTT.